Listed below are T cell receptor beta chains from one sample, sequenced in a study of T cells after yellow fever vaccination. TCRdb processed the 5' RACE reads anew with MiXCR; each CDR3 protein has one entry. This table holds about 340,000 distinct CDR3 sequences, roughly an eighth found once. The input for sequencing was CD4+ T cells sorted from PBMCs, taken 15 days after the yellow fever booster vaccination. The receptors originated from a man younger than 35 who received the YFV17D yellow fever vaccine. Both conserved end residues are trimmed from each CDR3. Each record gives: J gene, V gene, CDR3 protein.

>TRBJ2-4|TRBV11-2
ASRGTATGKNIQY
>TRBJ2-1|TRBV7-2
ASSLTRGAYNEQF
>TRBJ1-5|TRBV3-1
ASSQNSDSNQPQH
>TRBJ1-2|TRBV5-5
ASSLGGTVNYGYT
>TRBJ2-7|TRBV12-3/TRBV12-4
ASSLHGTYEQY
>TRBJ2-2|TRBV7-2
ASSLATGAGELF
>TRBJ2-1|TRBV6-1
ASARLAGGPENEQF
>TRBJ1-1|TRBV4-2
ASSQILGPRGSEVTF
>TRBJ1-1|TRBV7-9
ASSSTRTGRYTEAF
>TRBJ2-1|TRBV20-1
SAREDGNTEQF
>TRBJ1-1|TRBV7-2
ASSRGDRGSTEAF
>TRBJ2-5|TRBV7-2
ASSMTQETQY
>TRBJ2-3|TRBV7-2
ASSSMRADTQY
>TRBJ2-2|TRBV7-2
ASTVITGGWAGELF
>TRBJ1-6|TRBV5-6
ASSLVAGNSPLH
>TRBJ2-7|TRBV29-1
SVWEGGPYEQY
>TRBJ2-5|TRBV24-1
ATSDPQTGHQETQY
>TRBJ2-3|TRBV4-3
ASSPIRGFETDTQY
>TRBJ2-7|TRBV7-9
ASSPRGGKTYEQY
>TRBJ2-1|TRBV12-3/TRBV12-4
ASTVDYFGYNEQF
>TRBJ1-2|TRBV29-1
STHAALGGYT
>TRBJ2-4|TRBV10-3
ATASGTGKNIQY
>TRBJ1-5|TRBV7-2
ASSGGQASNQPQH
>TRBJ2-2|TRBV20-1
SARGGRGNTGELF
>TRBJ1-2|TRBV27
ASSLSSGSGLNYGYT
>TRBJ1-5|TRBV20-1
SARTGLDPNQPQH
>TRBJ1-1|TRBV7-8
ASSIGSGLMMGSTEAF
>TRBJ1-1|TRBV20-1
SATTRSTEAF
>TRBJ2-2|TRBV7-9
ASRPGTGDGGELF
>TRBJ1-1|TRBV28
ASFTGALNTEAF
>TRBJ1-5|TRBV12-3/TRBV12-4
ASRGPPMRQGYSSNQPQH
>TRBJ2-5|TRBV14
ASSQGWGTGNQETQY
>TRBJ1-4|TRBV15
ATSRGQTATNEKLF
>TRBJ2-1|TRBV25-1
ASRADSGNEQF
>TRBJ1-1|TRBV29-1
SAARTMVNTEAF
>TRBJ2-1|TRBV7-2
ASSYLRSNEQF
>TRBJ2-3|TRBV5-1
ASSLAGIGSSTDTQY
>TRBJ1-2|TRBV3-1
ASSLRPGGDGYT
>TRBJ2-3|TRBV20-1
SARGTSSSDTQY
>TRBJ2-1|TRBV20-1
SARDRLAAHNEQF
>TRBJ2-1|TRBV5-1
ASSLNRDEQF
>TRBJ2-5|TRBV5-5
ASSFGKQRGGETQY
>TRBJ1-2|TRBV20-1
SAPVLRGSYGYT
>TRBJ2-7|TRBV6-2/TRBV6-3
ASSDFGTEGSYEQY
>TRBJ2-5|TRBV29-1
SVERSGGTQY
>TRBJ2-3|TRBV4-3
ASSQDPPGGGTDTQY
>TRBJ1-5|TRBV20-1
SARDSWEGGNQPQH
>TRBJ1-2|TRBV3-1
ASSQGQADHT
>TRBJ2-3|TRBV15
ATSRETSPADTQY
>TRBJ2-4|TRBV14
ASSQTGTGSNIQY
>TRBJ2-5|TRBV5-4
ASSASDRGGETQY
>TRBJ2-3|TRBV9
ASSFGQGQHTDTQY
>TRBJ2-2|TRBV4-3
ASSQDIRDRVGTGELF
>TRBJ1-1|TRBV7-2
ASSSRSNTEAF
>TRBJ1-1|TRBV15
ATSRDRWGNTEAF
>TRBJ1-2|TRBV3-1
ASSQFSTAGTNGYT
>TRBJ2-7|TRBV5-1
ASTSGGYEQY
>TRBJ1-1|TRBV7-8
ASSSQDRGIMNTEAF
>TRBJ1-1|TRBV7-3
ASSPAGQGRSGAF
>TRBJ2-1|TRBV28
ASNSLAGGNNEQF